Shown below are 29 T cell receptor beta chains from a single sample sequenced in a study of tumor-infiltrating lymphocytes in primary liver carcinoma. Extraction of RNA together with DNA used about 17-31 mg of unsorted bulk tissue. A constant-region primer served to make TCR beta cDNA from approximately 490 ng total RNA. Investigators got TCR beta libraries out of three nested multiplex PCR rounds, done with slightly modified ARM-PCR. Researchers ran the first two PCR rounds for roughly 10 cycles each with TRBV1-TRBV30 forward primers and a C-beta reverse primer. MiXCR, applied by TCRdb to the multiplex PCR reads, yields one record per CDR3 protein. The sample includes roughly 36,000 distinct CDR3 sequences, roughly 75% of them seen just once. Sequenced material: tumor-adjacent normal liver tissue. The receptors shown here come from a middle-aged man with primary liver carcinoma and hepatitis B virus infection.

Notes on this clonotype: At one end, the junction sequence differs from germline, possibly due to a read error. As DNA, the CDR3 is TGTGCCAGCACCAACACAGTGGGCACTAAAGCTGTCTTT. Its translation is CASTNTVGTKAVF. The chain joins TRBV5-6 to TRBJ1-1; D unresolved. Germline V gene data show CDR1 as SGHDT and CDR2 as YYEEEE. The CDR3 is 13 amino acids.

On this clonotype: An end of the junction does not agree with germline; a read error may underlie this. This chain links TRBV10-3 with TRBJ2-7; no clear D gene. CDR1 and CDR2 from the germline V gene are ENHRY and SYGVKD. The length of the CDR3 is 15 residues. The CDR3 protein is CAISESAALRYEQCF. CDR3 bases: TGTGCCATCAGTGAGTCGGCAGCGCTCAGGTACGAGCAATGCTTC.

With regard to this clonotype: A junction end diverges from the germline sequence, so it may reflect a read error. The gene calls are TRBV6-2 or TRBV6-3 and TRBJ2-1; 7 positions agree with TRBD1. Germline lookup yields CDR1 MNHEY and CDR2 SVGEGT. This CDR3 spans 14 amino acids. The CDR3 region has the DNA TGTGCTAGCAGTCACGGGACAGATGCTTATGAGCAGTTCTTC. Translated, it gives CASSHGTDAYEQFF.

Concerning this clonotype itself: Its ends do not fully match the called genes, so a read error is possible. CDR3 in DNA: TGTGCCGCGGGAGGAGCCGAGAGGGAACTGTTTTTT. This codes for CAAGGAERELFF. The chain has TRBV10-3 and TRBJ2-2, with 8 positions matching TRBD2. The V gene's germline CDR1 is ENHRY and CDR2 SYGVKD. The length of the CDR3 is 12 residues.

As concerns this clonotype: The CDR3 does not end in the conserved phenylalanine or tryptophan, so this is likely a read error. The J gene is TRBJ2-7, the V gene TRBV5-4; a possible D gene is TRBD2 (5 bases). The V gene lost 1 base and the J gene lost 2 bases, with 10 bases spanning the gap. Germline V lookup: CDR1 SGHNT, CDR2 YYREEE (reference sequence). The CDR3 covers 14 residues. Here the CDR3 DNA reads TGTGCCAGCAGCTTGCTGGACTTTCCCTACGAGCAGTACTAC. This sequence encodes CASSLLDFPYEQYY.

The sample holds many counts of this clonotype. The chain employs TRBV5-1 and TRBJ2-3, with D possibly being TRBD2 (5 bases). This CDR3 region has 15 residues. Trimming took off 6 bases at V and 2 bases at J, with 16 bases between the two ends. Germline V lookup: CDR1 SGHRS, CDR2 YFSETQ. The CDR3 is CASTPEVGLTDTQYF. The CDR3 bases are TGCGCCAGCACCCCGGAGGTGGGCCTCACAGATACGCAGTATTTT.

Of note for this clonotype: This CDR3 fails to terminate in the conserved phenylalanine or tryptophan, so it likely reflects a read error. This sequence joins TRBV29-1 and TRBJ1-3; perhaps TRBD1 as D (6 bases). CDR3 length equals 15 residues. Trimming cost V 3 bases and J 4 bases, with 16 bases left between them. Germline loops: CDR1 SQVTM, CDR2 ANQGSEA. The CDR3 here is CSVDSGTGRGNTIYS. CDR3 nucleotide sequence: TGCAGCGTTGACTCAGGAACAGGGAGAGGAAACACCATATATTCT.

As for this clonotype: Because it lacks the conserved phenylalanine or tryptophan at the end, this CDR3 is likely a read error. The chain combines TRBV4-1 with TRBJ2-3, with 8 bases fitting TRBD1. Germline V gene sequence: CDR1 MGHRA, CDR2 YSYEKL. This CDR3 is built from 15 residues. The V and J ends lost 2 bases and 6 bases, in that order; junction bases with no gene match: 7. CDR3 DNA sequence: TGCGCCAGCAGCCAATCGGGACAGGAGGCCGATACGCAGTATCTT. Translation: CASSQSGQEADTQYL.

The chain uses TRBV10-3 and TRBJ1-1; tentatively, D is TRBD1 (6 bases). CDR1 and CDR2 (germline): ENHRY, SYGVKD. This CDR3 region has 13 residues. CDR3 nucleotide sequence: TGTGCTATCGGGGACACCCTGAACACTGAAGCTTTCTTT. As protein: CAIGDTLNTEAFF.

Notes on this clonotype: The CDR3 does not end in the conserved phenylalanine or tryptophan, so this is likely a read error. The chain recombines TRBV4-3 with TRBJ1-3; a possible D gene is TRBD1 (6 bases). This CDR3 comprises 15 residues. Germline assignment: CDR1 LGHNA and CDR2 YSLEER. The CDR3 DNA reads TGCGCCAGGAGCCAAAACGCAGGGGCTGCGGACACCATATATCTT. Translation: CARSQNAGAADTIYL.

With respect to this clonotype: The junction and the germline gene differ at one end; a read error may be behind it. J is TRBJ1-5 and V is TRBV11-3, with a tentative D call TRBD2 (5 bases). Near its end, the DNA agrees better with TRBJ2-3, so the J call may be wrong. Per germline, CDR1 SGHNT and CDR2 YENEEA. The CDR3 runs 15 residues. The CDR3 sequence: CVSSLDLEVAQPQYF. CDR3 bases: TGTGTCAGCAGCTTAGATCTGGAGGTGGCTCAGCCCCAGTATTTT.

For this clonotype: At one end, the junction sequence differs from germline, possibly due to a read error. The genes are TRBV4-2 and TRBJ2-6; D call uncertain. The CDR3 sequence is 16 residues long. Germline V gene data show CDR1 as LGHNA and CDR2 as YNFKEQ. In DNA form, the CDR3 reads TGTACCAGCAGCCAAGAGGCAGACTCTGGGGCCAACGTCCTGACTTTC. It translates to CTSSQEADSGANVLTF.

This clonotype is termed medium-sized. The rearrangement joins TRBV6-5 to TRBJ2-3, with 10 positions matching TRBD2. In germline, CDR1 is MNHEY, CDR2 SVGAGI. The CDR3 totals 14 residues. J gave up 6 bases and V 2 bases, and 2 bases lay outside the gene matches. CDR3 coding DNA: TGTGCCAGCAGTTACGGAGCGGGAGGGGATACGCAGTATTTT. The encoded protein is CASSYGAGGDTQYF.

About this clonotype itself: The junction departs from the called germline gene at one end, perhaps through a read error. V usage is TRBV6-1 and J usage is TRBJ2-2; TRBD2 might be the D (5 bases). There are 14 residues in the CDR3. Germline V lookup: CDR1 MNHNS, CDR2 SASEGT. The chain's CDR3 is CASKPSCNNGELFF. CDR3 in DNA: TGTGCCAGCAAGCCTAGCTGCAACAACGGGGAGCTGTTTTTT.

On this clonotype: An end of the junction does not agree with germline; a read error may underlie this. The chain employs TRBV12-3 or TRBV12-4 and TRBJ1-1, with D perhaps matching TRBD1 (5 bases). This CDR3 comprises 14 residues. CDR3 amino acids: CASSLGLVNTEAFF. The CDR3 DNA sequence: TGTGCCAGTAGTTTGGGGCTGGTGAACACTGAAGCCTTCTTT.

This clonotype appeared a few times. V is TRBV11-1 and J is TRBJ2-7; D ambiguous. The V end was cut by 6 bases, the J end by 2 bases, with 11 bases between. The V gene's germline CDR1 is SGHAT and CDR2 FQDESV (reference sequence). The length of the CDR3 is 13 residues. CDR3 nucleotide sequence: TGTGCCAGCAGGGTGAGGCGACCCTACGAGCAGTACTTC. It translates to CASRVRRPYEQYF.

V usage is TRBV19 and J usage is TRBJ1-5; D perhaps matches TRBD1 (5 bases). Germline V CDR1 and CDR2: LNHDA, SQIVND (reference sequence). With 2 bases removed from V and 2 bases from J, the gap between germline ends came to 25 bases. This CDR3 is built from 20 residues. The CDR3 here is CASSISSRAGRLMGNQPQHF. CDR3 DNA sequence: TGTGCCAGTAGTATATCCTCCCGGGCAGGGCGGCTTATGGGCAATCAGCCCCAGCATTTT.

This clonotype was counted at least ten times. The chain employs TRBV7-9 and TRBJ1-4, with D tentatively TRBD1 (5 bases). The CDR3 is made up of 12 amino acids. Per germline, CDR1 SEHNR and CDR2 FQNEAQ (reference sequence). V lost 5 bases and J lost 7, with 8 bases in between. CDR3: CASSPQGEKLFF. The CDR3 DNA reads as TGTGCCAGCAGCCCTCAGGGTGAAAAACTGTTTTTT. Using reference TRBV7-9 and TRBJ1-4 for the parts outside the CDR3, the full variable domain is DTGVSQNPRHKITKRGQNVTFRCDPISEHNRLYWYRQTLGQGPEFLTYFQNEAQLEKSRLLSDRFSAERPKGSFSTLEIQRTEQGDSAMYLCASSPQGEKLFFGSGTQLSVL.

Turning to this clonotype: An end of the junction does not agree with germline; a read error may underlie this. V usage is TRBV29-1 and J usage is TRBJ2-4; 8 bases match TRBD2. CDR1 is SQVTM and CDR2 is ANQGSEA in the germline V gene. CDR3 size: 14 residues. CDR3 DNA: TGCAACGTTGGAGGGCGGGAGGCTGGAAACATTCATTACTTC. This codes for CNVGGREAGNIHYF. The full variable domain, in which reference TRBV29-1 and TRBJ2-4 provide the parts outside the CDR3, is SAVISQKPSRDICQRGTSLTIQCQVDSQVTMMFWYRQQPGQSLTLIATANQGSEATYESGFVIDKFPISRPNLTFSTLTVSNMSPEDSSIYLCNVGGREAGNIHYFGAGTRLSVL.

Concerning this clonotype: Since the CDR3 does not end with the conserved phenylalanine or tryptophan, this likely comes from a read error. V and J are TRBV4-1 and TRBJ2-3, with D possibly TRBD1 on 6 matching bases. Between the trimmed V and J ends, which lost 2 bases and 6 bases, there was a span of 15 bases. The CDR3 is 15 residues long. CDR1 is MGHRA, CDR2 YSYEKL, per germline. The CDR3 loop is CASSQSGHGADTQYL. DNA of the CDR3: TGCGCCAGCAGCCAATCGGGACATGGGGCCGATACGCAGTATCTT.

Regarding this clonotype: Likely a read error: the CDR3 ends without its conserved phenylalanine or tryptophan. This chain joins TRBV29-1 and TRBJ2-3, with TRBD2 identical over 7 bases. CDR3 length equals 13 residues. Germline assignment: CDR1 SQVTM and CDR2 ANQGSEA. CDR3 protein: CCVRTGGGDTQYL. DNA of the CDR3: TGCTGCGTCCGGACGGGGGGAGGAGATACGCAGTATCTT.

This clonotype has just one count. The chain joins TRBV6-6 to TRBJ2-5, with D uncertain. This CDR3 is built from 13 residues. Trimming took 7 bases from V and 11 from J, leaving 20 bases between them. From germline, CDR1 is MNHNY and CDR2 SVGAGI (reference sequence). The CDR3 DNA follows: TGTGCCAGCACCTCTGGTGGCGCCAAGAGACAGTACTTC. Protein: CASTSGGAKRQYF.

In its sample, this clonotype is medium-sized. The rearrangement uses TRBV29-1 and TRBJ2-3; D may be TRBD2 (6 bases). The germline V gene has CDR1 SQVTM and CDR2 ANQGSEA. Trimming left V 8 bases short and J 2 bases short, with 11 bases between. The CDR3 has 12 amino acids. CDR3 loop: CSTQRVTDTQYF. The CDR3 DNA sequence: TGCAGCACCCAGCGGGTCACAGATACGCAGTATTTT.

A word on this clonotype: One end of the junction fails to match germline, which may point to a read error. This chain joins TRBV11-2 and TRBJ1-5; D may be TRBD1 (5 bases). CDR1 is SGHAT, CDR2 FQNNGV, per germline. The CDR3 consists of 17 residues. In DNA form, the CDR3 reads TGTGCCACCAGCTTAGTAGGGGTAACGGGGAGCGATCAGCCCCAGCATTTT. It yields the protein CATSLVGVTGSDQPQHF.

This sequence joins TRBV5-6 and TRBJ2-3, with D possibly TRBD2 on 5 matching bases. CDR1 and CDR2 (germline): SGHDT, YYEEEE. This CDR3 comprises 14 residues. Deletions cut 1 base from V and 4 bases from J, with 10 bases between. In nucleotides, the CDR3 is TGTGCCAGCAGCTTGCAGAGGGCAGCAGATACGCAGTATTTT. Translating gives CASSLQRAADTQYF. Full variable domain (outside the CDR3, taken from reference TRBV5-6 and TRBJ2-3): DAGVTQSPTHLIKTRGQQVTLRCSPKSGHDTVSWYQQALGQGPQFIFQYYEEEERQRGNFPDRFSGHQFPNYSSELNVNALLLGDSALYLCASSLQRAADTQYFGPGTRLTVL.

This clonotype showed up many times. The chain is built from TRBV19 and TRBJ1-1; 11 nucleotides align to TRBD1. This CDR3 has 17 residues. Unmatched junction bases numbered 11, after V lost 8 bases and J lost 0 bases. The germline V gene encodes CDR1 LNHDA and CDR2 SQIVND (reference sequence). Written as DNA, the CDR3 is TGTGCCAGTCGCACCCGGGGACAGGGGGATCTGAACACTGAAGCTTTCTTT. Its translation: CASRTRGQGDLNTEAFF. The full variable domain, completed using reference TRBV19 and TRBJ1-1, is DGGITQSPKYLFRKEGQNVTLSCEQNLNHDAMYWYRQDPGQGLRLIYYSQIVNDFQKGDIAEGYSVSREKKESFPLTVTSAQKNPTAFYLCASRTRGQGDLNTEAFFGQGTRLTVV.

To note about this clonotype: No conserved phenylalanine or tryptophan is present at the end of the CDR3, so a read error is the likely explanation. V gene TRBV6-5 combines with J gene TRBJ1-1; D ambiguous. Germline-derived CDR1 and CDR2 are MNHEY and SVGAGI. The CDR3 contains 15 residues. CDR3 region: CASSYSRVLNTEAFL. CDR3 nucleotide sequence: TGTGCCAGTAGTTACTCGAGGGTTTTGAACACTGAAGCTTTCCTT.

The sample holds many counts of this clonotype. This chain connects TRBV10-3 to TRBJ2-3; 10 bases agree with TRBD2. The V segment lost 3 bases and the J segment 0 bases; nucleotides outside the gene matches: 12. This CDR3 is 19 amino acids long. CDR1 is ENHRY, CDR2 SYGVKD, per germline. The CDR3 bases are TGTGCCATCAGTGACAGGATTGGACTAGCGGTCTCTAGCACAGATACGCAGTATTTT. It is translated as CAISDRIGLAVSSTDTQYF.

About this clonotype itself: A read error may explain this, as a much larger clone is one base away. The chain is built from TRBV2 and TRBJ2-1; D is perhaps TRBD1 or TRBD2 (6 bases each). Germline assignment: CDR1 SNHLY and CDR2 FYNNEI. Trimming cost V 9 bases and J 7 bases, with 16 bases left between them. There are 13 residues in the CDR3. In DNA form, the CDR3 reads TGTGCCAGTTCGGCAGGGGCGGGAAATGAGCAGTTCTTC. This gives the protein CASSAGAGNEQFF. The full variable domain, with the rest looked up from reference TRBV2 and TRBJ2-1, is EPEVTQTPSHQVTQMGQEVILRCVPISNHLYFYWYRQILGQKVEFLVSFYNNEISEKSEIFDDQFSVERPDGSNFTLKIRSTKLEDSAMYFCASSAGAGNEQFFGPGTRLTVL.